This TCR beta chain was recorded in a study of somatic mutations in cytotoxic T cells in rheumatoid arthritis (dated 2017 in TCRdb). Regarding the study in general: Some V beta antibody-stained T-cell populations were flow-sorted on a FACSAria II or Sony SH800 at nearly 100% purity, and sorted V beta1+ cells also underwent TCRB sequencing. For 55 to 70 rheumatoid arthritis patients and 20 healthy controls, TCRB deep sequencing was carried out. Patient and control groups had essentially identical median ages. In newly diagnosed rheumatoid arthritis without treatment, the study examined if expanded CD8+ T-cell clones harbor somatic mutations, relying on TCRB deep sequencing to characterize clonality.

Results and caveats for the whole study, not just this receptor: The slight underrepresentation of TRBV07 in patients was not corrected for multiple comparisons. An increase of CD8+ clonality with age was seen in patients (Spearman r ~ 0.46) but not in healthy controls. In about an eighth of the roughly 65 patients the largest CD8+ clone exceeded 20% of CD8+ cells, and several identical CD8+ TCRB sequences were shared between blood and synovial fluid. CD8+ T-cell clonality in rheumatoid arthritis patients was not significantly different from that in age-matched healthy controls. It was unknown which antigens the expanded CD8+ clones targeted, and their absence from virus-specific databases did not exclude viral specificity.

The immunoSEQ assay was applied to genomic DNA for TCRB CDR3 sequencing. The authors' analysis ran thus. The analyses included only productive TCRB rearrangements. A clone was defined by a unique TCRB CDR3 sequence, and clonality was computed as a productive clonality index based on Shannon entropy. To calculate repertoire overlap between two samples, the template counts of each clone were considered relative to each sample's total templates. V-gene usage from TCRB sequencing and V-gene usage measured by flow cytometry were correlated (Spearman r of roughly 0.56). TCRdb mirrors the immuneACCESS table, restricted to in-frame sequences. Some clones are absent from its copies; in checked studies, under half trace to an unresolved V gene, and the reason for the others is unknown. The V and J calls and clone size are taken from that table; D and trimming were inferred from the DNA. The sample includes approximately 33,000 clones, with approximately 80% observed a single time. The ten largest clonotypes hold about 3.4% of the sample.

With a median age of roughly 58 years (range roughly 20-70) and roughly 60% female, the healthy controls consisted of about 20 blood donors whose buffy coats were used. On an AutoMACS, CD4+ and CD8+ cells were isolated via positive magnetic bead selection, and their purity was verified by flow cytometry. Peripheral blood mononuclear cells were obtained using density gradient separation with Ficoll-Paque PLUS. Using Nucleospin Tissue or Tissue XS kits, DNA was extracted from CD4-enriched, CD8-enriched or PBMC samples, with quantification by a Qubit 2.0 fluorometer. From the cysteine up to the phenylalanine, the CDR3 has a length of 18 residues. Here the CDR3 DNA is all that survives: 54 bases in frame from base 1. V lost 6 bases and J lost 5 bases, and the count of bases not matched to a germline gene is 14. Looking up the germline V gene (reference sequence) yields CDR1 GTSNPN and CDR2 SVGIG. In the case of this clone: Its binding antigen is unknown. Per-nucleotide qualities are absent, and no much larger clonotype sits a single base away.

The receptor comes from a middle-aged man in good health. The chain joins TRBV30 to TRBJ2-2; the central 14 bases match TRBD2. Material: CD8+ T cells sorted from blood. The bases are TGTGCCTGCCCAGAGGGACTAGCGGGAGAAGGGAATACCGGGGAGCTGTTTTTT. This translates into CACPEGLAGEGNTGELFF. The entire variable domain, with the stretches around the CDR3 drawn from the reference TRBV30 and TRBJ2-2 proteins, is SQTIHQWPATLVQPVGSPLSLECTVEGTSNPNLYWYRQAAGRGLQLLFYSVGIGQISSEVPQNLSASRPQDRQFILSSKKLLLSDSGFYLCACPEGLAGEGNTGELFFGEGSRLTVL.